A single sample gave rise to the 2 T cell receptor beta chains below, sequenced in a study of blood T cell repertoires in COVID-19. Only in-frame clones appear in the TCRdb table, and some are missing; sequencing was by immunoSEQ multiplex PCR. The sample consists of fewer than 25,000 clones, around nine tenths of them appearing once. The source material was peripheral blood. Every receptor here comes from a human donor in a cohort sampled during active COVID-19.

The genes are TRBV27 and TRBJ2-7; 7 bases align to TRBD2. J lost 2 bases, V lost 9 bases, and 10 bases had no gene match. This CDR3 is built from 14 residues. Germline V gives CDR1 MNHEY, CDR2 SMNVEV (reference sequence). For the CDR3, the DNA is TGTGCCAGAACCGAAGGGGCGGGAGCCTACGAGCAGTACTTC. Translated: CARTEGAGAYEQYF.

This chain joins TRBV2 and TRBJ2-3; 11 bases line up with TRBD2. CDR3 length: 16 residues. Germline assignment: CDR1 SNHLY and CDR2 FYNNEI. V lost 4 bases, J lost 6 bases, and 9 bases stayed unmatched. CDR3 in DNA: TGTGCCAGCAGTGGGAATAGCGGGAGGGCCATGGATACGCAGTATTTT. The encoded protein is CASSGNSGRAMDTQYF.